A single sample is the source of the 3 T cell receptor beta chains below, sequenced in a study of blood T cell repertoires in COVID-19. Sequencing used immunoSEQ multiplex PCR; TCRdb keeps in-frame clones, though not all of them. The table has more than 35,000 clones, 87% seen once. Sequencing was done on a sample of peripheral blood. These receptors came from a man aged 60 to 75 with acute or convalescent COVID-19.

V gene TRBV7-8 combines with J gene TRBJ2-7, with D perhaps TRBD1 (5 bases). Germline V gene lookup returns CDR1 SGHVS and CDR2 FQNEAQ. This CDR3 comprises 14 residues. Deletions cut 0 bases from V and 4 bases from J, with 10 bases between. CDR3 in amino acids: CASSLALGDYEQYF. The CDR3 DNA reads as TGTGCCAGCAGCTTAGCGCTAGGGGATTACGAGCAGTACTTC.

This chain connects TRBV28 to TRBJ2-7; unclear D gene. Germline CDR1 reads MDHEN; CDR2 reads SYDVKM. The CDR3 has 10 amino acids. V dropped 3 bases and J dropped 7 bases, with 4 bases sitting between them. The CDR3 nucleotides are TGTGCCAGCAGTTTTTCGGAGCAGTACTTC. It encodes CASSFSEQYF.

The chain joins TRBV18 to TRBJ2-7, with D uncertain. Germline V gene lookup returns CDR1 KGHSH and CDR2 LQKENI. V shed 4 bases and J shed 0 bases, with 7 bases lying between them. CDR3 length: 13 amino acids. The CDR3 loop reads CASSLGPSYEQYF. The CDR3 nucleotides read TGTGCCAGCTCACTGGGCCCCTCCTACGAGCAGTACTTC.